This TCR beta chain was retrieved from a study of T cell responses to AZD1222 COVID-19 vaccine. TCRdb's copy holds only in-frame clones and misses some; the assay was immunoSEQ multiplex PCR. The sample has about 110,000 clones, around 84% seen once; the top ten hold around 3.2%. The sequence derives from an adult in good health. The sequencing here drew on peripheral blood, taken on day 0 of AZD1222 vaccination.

The CDR3 sequence is CASSLVNEQFF. DNA of the CDR3: TGTGCCAGCAGCTTAGTCAATGAGCAGTTCTTC. The chain links TRBV11-2 to TRBJ2-1, with unresolved D. The CDR3 consists of 11 residues. CDR1 is SGHAT and CDR2 is FQNNGV in the germline V gene. The V end was cut by 1 base, the J end by 6 bases, with 1 base between. The full variable domain, in which reference TRBV11-2 and TRBJ2-1 provide the parts outside the CDR3, is EAGVAQSPRYKIIEKRQSVAFWCNPISGHATLYWYQQILGQGPKLLIQFQNNGVVDDSQLPKDRFSAERLKGVDSTLKIQPAKLEDSAVYLCASSLVNEQFFGPGTRLTVL.